The clone carrying this TCR beta chain was seen only once. The germline CDR1 and CDR2 sequences are SGHTA and FQGNSA. CDR3 length: 14 amino acids. With 0 bases removed from V and 1 base from J, the gap between germline ends came to 7 bases. As processed by the authors: How many nucleated cells were present was estimated from reference gene primer amplification. Sequencing used immunoSEQ multiplex PCR; TCRdb keeps in-frame clones, though not all of them. For V, J and clone size, that table is used; D and trimming come from the DNA. The sample lists about 220,000 clones, roughly 80% occurring once. The record originates from a study of blood T cell repertoires in COVID-19. Across the study: The samples span acute and convalescent COVID-19 from the United States, Italy and Spain.

The sequence came from a woman aged 40 to 50 with acute COVID-19. The chain couples TRBV7-2 to TRBJ2-7; a possible D gene is TRBD1 (6 bases). The sequencing input was PBMCs or T cells enriched from blood (not recorded which). The CDR3 DNA sequence: TGTGCCAGCAGCTTAGCAGGGGGTTCCTACGAGCAGTACTTC. The encoded protein is CASSLAGGSYEQYF.